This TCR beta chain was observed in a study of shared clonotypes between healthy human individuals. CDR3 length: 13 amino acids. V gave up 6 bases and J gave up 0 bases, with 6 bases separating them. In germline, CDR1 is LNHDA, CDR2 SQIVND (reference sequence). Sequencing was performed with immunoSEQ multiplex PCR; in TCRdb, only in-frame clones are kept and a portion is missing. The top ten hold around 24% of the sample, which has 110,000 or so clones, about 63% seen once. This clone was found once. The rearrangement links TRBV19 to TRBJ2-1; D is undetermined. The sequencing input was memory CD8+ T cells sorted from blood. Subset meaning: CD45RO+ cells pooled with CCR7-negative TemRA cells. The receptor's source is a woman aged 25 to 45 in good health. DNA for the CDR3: TGTGCCAGTAGCCCGGACTCCTACAATGAGCAGTTCTTC. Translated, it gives CASSPDSYNEQFF.